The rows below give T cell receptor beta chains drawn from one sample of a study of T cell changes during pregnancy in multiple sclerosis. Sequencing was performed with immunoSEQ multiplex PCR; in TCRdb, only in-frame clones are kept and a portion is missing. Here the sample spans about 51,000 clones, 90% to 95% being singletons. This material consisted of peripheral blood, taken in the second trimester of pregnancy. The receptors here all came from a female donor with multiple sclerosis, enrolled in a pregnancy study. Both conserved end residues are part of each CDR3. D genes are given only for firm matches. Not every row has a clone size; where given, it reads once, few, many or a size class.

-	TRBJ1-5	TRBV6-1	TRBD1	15	TGTGCCAGCAGTTCGACAGGGGGCGCGGATCAGCCCCAGCATTTT	CASSSTGGADQPQHF
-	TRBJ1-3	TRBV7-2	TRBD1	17	TGTGCCAGCAGCTTAGCAGGACAGGGGGTTTCTGGAAACACCATATATTTT	CASSLAGQGVSGNTIYF
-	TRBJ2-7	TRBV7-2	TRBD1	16	TGTGCCAGCAGCCAGGGCGGGGCAGGGGGCTTAAGCGAGCAGTACTTC	CASSQGGAGGLSEQYF
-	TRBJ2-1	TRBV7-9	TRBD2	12	TGTGCCAGCAGCTTAGCGCGGGGGGAGCAGTTCTTC	CASSLARGEQFF
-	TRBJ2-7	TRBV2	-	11	TGTGCCAGCAGGCATGGGGGGGAGCAGTACTTC	CASRHGGEQYF
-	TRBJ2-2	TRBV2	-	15	TGTGCCAGCAGTCCCCTGAGATCTAACACCGGGGAGCTGTTTTTT	CASSPLRSNTGELFF
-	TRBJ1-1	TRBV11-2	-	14	TGTGCCAGCAGCTTAGGACTGGCGAGAACTGAAGCTTTCTTT	CASSLGLARTEAFF
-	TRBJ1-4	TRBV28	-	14	TGTGCCAGCAGCGGGGGGGTCCTACGGGAAAAACTGTTTTTT	CASSGGVLREKLFF
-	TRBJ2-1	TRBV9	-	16	TGTGCCAGCAGCTCCGTCCGTGGCGGAGCTTACAATGAGCAGTTCTTC	CASSSVRGGAYNEQFF
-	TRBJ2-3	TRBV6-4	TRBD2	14	TGTGCCAGCAGTGACGGGGCGGGAGCAGATACGCAGTATTTT	CASSDGAGADTQYF
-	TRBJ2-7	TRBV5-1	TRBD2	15	TGCGCCAGCAGCTCCGGGACTAGCGTATTGTACGAGCAGTACTTC	CASSSGTSVLYEQYF
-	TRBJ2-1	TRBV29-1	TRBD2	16	TGCAGCGTTGGAGCCCTAACTAGCGGGAGGGCCAATGAGCAGTTCTTC	CSVGALTSGRANEQFF
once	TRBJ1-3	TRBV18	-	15	TGTGCCAGCTCACCCGGAGCGGAGCCTGGAAACACCATATATTTT	CASSPGAEPGNTIYF
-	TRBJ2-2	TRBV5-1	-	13	TGCGCCAGCAGCTTGGCCCGCACCGGGGAGCTGTTTTTT	CASSLARTGELFF
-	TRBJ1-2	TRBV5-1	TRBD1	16	TGCGCCAGCAGCTCGGCCGACAGGGGACCGGGGAGTGGCTACACCTTC	CASSSADRGPGSGYTF
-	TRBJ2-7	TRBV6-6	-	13	TGTGCCAGCGTTCGAGGACAGCCCTACGAGCAGTACTTC	CASVRGQPYEQYF
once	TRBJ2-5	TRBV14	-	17	TGTGCCAGCAGCCAAGATCGGGCAGAGGGTTGGGGAGAGACCCAGTACTTC	CASSQDRAEGWGETQYF
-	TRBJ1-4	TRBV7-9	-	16	TGTGCCAGCAGCCCAGAGAGGAGGAGTGCTAATGAAAAACTGTTTTTT	CASSPERRSANEKLFF
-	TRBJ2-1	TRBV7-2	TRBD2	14	TGTGCCAGCAGCCCACCCGGGACTAGCGGGGGGGGGTTCTTC	CASSPPGTSGGGFF
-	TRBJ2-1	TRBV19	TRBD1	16	TGTGCCAGTAGGAGACTTGGGACAGGGGGGCGGAATGAGCAGTTCTTC	CASRRLGTGGRNEQFF
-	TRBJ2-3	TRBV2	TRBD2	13	TGTGCCAGCAACTCTTGGGGGGGAGATACGCAGTATTTT	CASNSWGGDTQYF
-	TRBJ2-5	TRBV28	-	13	TGTGCCAGCAGAAAACTAGAACAAGAGACCCAGTACTTC	CASRKLEQETQYF
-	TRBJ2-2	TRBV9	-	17	TGTGCCAGCTCCCCGGGTAGGGGGGGACTCGACACCGGGGAGCTGTTTTTT	CASSPGRGGLDTGELFF
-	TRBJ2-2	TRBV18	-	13	TGTGCCAGCTCACCTTTAAACACCGGGGAGCTGTTTTTT	CASSPLNTGELFF
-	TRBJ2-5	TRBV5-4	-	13	TGTGCCAGCAGCTGGACAGACCAAGAGACCCAGTACTTC	CASSWTDQETQYF
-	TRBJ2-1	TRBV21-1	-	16	TGTGCCAGGTTCCTTTTTGGAGCGGGAGTGTACAATGAGCAGTTCTTC	CARFLFGAGVYNEQFF
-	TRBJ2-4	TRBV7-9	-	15	TGTGCCAGCAGCCCCGAGGTACTAGCCAAAAACATTCAGTACTTC	CASSPEVLAKNIQYF
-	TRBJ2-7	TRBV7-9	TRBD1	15	TGTGCCAGCAGCTCCACCGGGACAGGGGCCTACGAGCAGTACTTC	CASSSTGTGAYEQYF
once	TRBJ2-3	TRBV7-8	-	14	TGTGCCAGCAGCTTAACTTCGGCGGCAAACACGCAGTATTTT	CASSLTSAANTQYF
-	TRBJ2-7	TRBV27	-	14	TGTGCCAGCAGTTCCTACAGTTCCAATTACGAGCAGTACTTC	CASSSYSSNYEQYF
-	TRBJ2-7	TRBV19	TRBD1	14	TGTGCCAGTAGTGGACGACAGGGGGCCAACGAGCAGTACTTC	CASSGRQGANEQYF
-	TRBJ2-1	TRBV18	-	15	TGTGCCAGCTCGCGGGACAGCGCCCTAGGGAGTGAGCAGTTCTTC	CASSRDSALGSEQFF
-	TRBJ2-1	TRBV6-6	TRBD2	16	TGTGCCAGCAGCCACGTTGGACTAGCGGGAGAAAATGAGCAGTTCTTC	CASSHVGLAGENEQFF
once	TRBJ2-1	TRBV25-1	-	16	TGTGCCAGCAGTCCCGGGACATTTAGCTCCTACAATGAGCAGTTCTTC	CASSPGTFSSYNEQFF
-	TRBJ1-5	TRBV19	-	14	TGTGCCAGTAGTATCGGGTCAGGAGGTCAGCCCCAGCATTTT	CASSIGSGGQPQHF
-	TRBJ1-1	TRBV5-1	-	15	TGCGCCAGCAGCGCCTTCGCGGGGGCGCAGACTGAAGCTTTCTTT	CASSAFAGAQTEAFF